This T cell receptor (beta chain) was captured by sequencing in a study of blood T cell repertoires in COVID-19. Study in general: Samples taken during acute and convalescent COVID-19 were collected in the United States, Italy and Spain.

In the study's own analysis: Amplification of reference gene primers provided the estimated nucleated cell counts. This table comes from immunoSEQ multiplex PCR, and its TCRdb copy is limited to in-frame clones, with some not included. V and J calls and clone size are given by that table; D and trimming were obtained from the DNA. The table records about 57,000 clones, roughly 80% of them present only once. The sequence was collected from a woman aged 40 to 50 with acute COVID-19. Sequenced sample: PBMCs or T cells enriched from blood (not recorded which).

Here the CDR3 DNA reads TGTGCCAGCAGTTACTATACAGGCTCCTATAATTCACCCCTCCACTTT. It is translated as CASSYYTGSYNSPLHF. The V call is TRBV6-5, the J call TRBJ1-6, with D maybe TRBD1 (5 bases). The CDR3 runs to 16 residues. The germline V and J ends were trimmed by 1 base and 0 bases, with 7 bases remaining between them. The germline V gene encodes CDR1 MNHEY and CDR2 SVGAGI.